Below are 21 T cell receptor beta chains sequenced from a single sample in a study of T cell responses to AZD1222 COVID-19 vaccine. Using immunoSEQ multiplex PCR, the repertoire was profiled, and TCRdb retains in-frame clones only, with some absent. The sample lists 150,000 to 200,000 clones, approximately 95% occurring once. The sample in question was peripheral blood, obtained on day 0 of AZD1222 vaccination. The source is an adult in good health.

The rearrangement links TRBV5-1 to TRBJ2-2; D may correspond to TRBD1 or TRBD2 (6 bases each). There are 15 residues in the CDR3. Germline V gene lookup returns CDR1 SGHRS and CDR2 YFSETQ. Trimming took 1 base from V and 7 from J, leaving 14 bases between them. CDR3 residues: CASSLYPGAGGELFF. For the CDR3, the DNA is TGCGCCAGCAGCTTGTATCCGGGGGCAGGCGGGGAGCTGTTTTTT.

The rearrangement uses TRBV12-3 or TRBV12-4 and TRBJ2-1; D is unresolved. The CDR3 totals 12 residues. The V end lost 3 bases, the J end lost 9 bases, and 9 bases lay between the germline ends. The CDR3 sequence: CASSLSKIEQFF. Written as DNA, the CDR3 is TGTGCCAGCAGTTTGTCTAAGATTGAGCAGTTCTTC.

This CDR3 is CASSPDRGGEKLFF. CDR3 nucleotides: TGTGCCAGCTCACCGGACAGGGGAGGGGAAAAACTGTTTTTT. This chain links TRBV18 with TRBJ1-4; 9 bases align to TRBD1. V was pared by 3 bases and J by 8 bases, with 4 bases of the junction left unmatched. The V gene's germline CDR1 is KGHSH and CDR2 LQKENI. This CDR3 has 14 residues.

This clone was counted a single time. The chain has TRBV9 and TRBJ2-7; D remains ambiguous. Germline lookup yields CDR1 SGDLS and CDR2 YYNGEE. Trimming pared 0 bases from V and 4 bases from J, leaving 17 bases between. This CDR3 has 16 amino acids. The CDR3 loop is CASSVGFEQPLYEQYF. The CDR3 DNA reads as TGTGCCAGCAGCGTAGGGTTCGAACAGCCACTTTACGAGCAGTACTTC. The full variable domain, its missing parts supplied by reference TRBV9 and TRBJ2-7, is DSGVTQTPKHLITATGQRVTLRCSPRSGDLSVYWYQQSLDQGLQFLIQYYNGEERAKGNILERFSAQQFPDLHSELNLSSLELGDSALYFCASSVGFEQPLYEQYFGPGTRLTVT.

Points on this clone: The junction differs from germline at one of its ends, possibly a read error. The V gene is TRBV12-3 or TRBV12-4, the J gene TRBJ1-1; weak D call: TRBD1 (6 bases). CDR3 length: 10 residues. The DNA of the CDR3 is TGTGCCAGCAGTCGCCACAGGGCGGTCTTT. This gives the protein CASSRHRAVF.

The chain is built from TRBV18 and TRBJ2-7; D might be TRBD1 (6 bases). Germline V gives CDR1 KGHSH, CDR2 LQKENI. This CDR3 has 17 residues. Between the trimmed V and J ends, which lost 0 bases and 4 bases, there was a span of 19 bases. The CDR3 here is CASSPPNRDNTRYEQYF. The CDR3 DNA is TGTGCCAGCTCACCACCGAACCGGGACAATACCAGGTACGAGCAGTACTTC.

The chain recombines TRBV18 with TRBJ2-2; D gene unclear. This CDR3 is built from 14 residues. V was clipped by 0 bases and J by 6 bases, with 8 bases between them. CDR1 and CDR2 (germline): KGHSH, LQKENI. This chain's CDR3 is CASSPPHGPGELFF. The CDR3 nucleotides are TGTGCCAGCTCACCACCCCACGGCCCCGGGGAGCTGTTTTTT.

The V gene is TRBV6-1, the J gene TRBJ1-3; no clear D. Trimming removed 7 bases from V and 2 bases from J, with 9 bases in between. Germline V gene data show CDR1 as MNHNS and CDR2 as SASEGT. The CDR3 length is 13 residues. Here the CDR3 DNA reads TGTGCCAGCATGGAGACACCTGGAAACACCATATATTTT. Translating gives CASMETPGNTIYF.

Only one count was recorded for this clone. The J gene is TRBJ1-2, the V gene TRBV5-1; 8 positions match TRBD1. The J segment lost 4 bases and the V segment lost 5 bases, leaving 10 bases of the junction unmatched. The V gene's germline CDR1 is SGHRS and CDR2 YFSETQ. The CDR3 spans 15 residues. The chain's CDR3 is CASRSGQGSPYGYTF. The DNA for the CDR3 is TGCGCCAGCAGATCCGGACAGGGAAGTCCCTATGGCTACACCTTC.

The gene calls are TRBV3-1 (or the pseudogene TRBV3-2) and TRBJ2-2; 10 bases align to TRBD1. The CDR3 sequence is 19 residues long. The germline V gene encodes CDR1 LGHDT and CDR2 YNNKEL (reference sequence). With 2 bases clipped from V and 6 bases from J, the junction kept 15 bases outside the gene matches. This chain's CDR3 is CASSQRLGTGAQDAGELFF. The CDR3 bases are TGTGCCAGCAGCCAAAGATTGGGGACAGGGGCACAGGATGCCGGGGAGCTGTTTTTT.

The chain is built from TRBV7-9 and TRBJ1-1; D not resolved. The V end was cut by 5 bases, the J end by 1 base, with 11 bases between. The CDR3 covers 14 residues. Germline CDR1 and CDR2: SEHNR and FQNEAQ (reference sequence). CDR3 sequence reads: CASSVLQENTEAFF. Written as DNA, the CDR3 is TGTGCCAGCAGCGTACTTCAGGAGAACACTGAAGCTTTCTTT.

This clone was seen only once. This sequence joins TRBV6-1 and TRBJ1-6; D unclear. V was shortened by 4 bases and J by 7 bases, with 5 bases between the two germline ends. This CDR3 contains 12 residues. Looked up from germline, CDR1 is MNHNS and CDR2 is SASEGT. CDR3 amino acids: CASSGANSPLHF. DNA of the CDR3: TGTGCCAGCAGTGGAGCCAATTCACCCCTCCACTTT.

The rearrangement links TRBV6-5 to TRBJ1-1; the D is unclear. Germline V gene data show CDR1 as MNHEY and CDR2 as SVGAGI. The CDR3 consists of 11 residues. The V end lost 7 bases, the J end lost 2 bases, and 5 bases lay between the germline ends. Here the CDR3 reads CASTSNTEAFF. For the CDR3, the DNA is TGTGCCAGCACTTCTAACACTGAAGCTTTCTTT.

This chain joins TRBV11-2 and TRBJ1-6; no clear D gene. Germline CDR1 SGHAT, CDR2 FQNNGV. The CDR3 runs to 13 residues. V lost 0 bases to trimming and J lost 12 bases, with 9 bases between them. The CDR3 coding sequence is TGTGCCAGCAGCTTAGATCAGTGGCGACCCCTCCACTTT. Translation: CASSLDQWRPLHF.

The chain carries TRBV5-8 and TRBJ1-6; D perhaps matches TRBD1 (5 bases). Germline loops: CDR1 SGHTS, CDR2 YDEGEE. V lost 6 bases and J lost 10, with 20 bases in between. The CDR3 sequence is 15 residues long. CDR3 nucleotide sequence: TGTGCCAGCACCCGACTGATCGGGGCAGGGTCACCCCTCCACTTT. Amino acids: CASTRLIGAGSPLHF.

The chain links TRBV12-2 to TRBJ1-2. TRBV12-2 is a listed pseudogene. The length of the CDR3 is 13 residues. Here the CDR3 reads CASRLIELGGYTF. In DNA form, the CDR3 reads TGTGCAAGTCGCTTGATAGAACTTGGGGGCTACACCTTC.

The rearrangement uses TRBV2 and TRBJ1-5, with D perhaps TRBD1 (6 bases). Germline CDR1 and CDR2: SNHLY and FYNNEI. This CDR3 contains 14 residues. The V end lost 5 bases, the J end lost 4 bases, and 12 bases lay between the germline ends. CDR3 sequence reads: CASSSDSSNQPQHF. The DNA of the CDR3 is TGTGCCAGCAGTTCGGACAGCTCGAATCAGCCCCAGCATTTT.

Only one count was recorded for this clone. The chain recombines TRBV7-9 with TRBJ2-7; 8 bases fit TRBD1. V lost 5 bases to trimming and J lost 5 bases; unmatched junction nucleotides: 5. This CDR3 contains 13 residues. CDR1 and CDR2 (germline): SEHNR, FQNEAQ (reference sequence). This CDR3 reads CASSQRQGNEQYF. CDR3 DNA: TGTGCCAGCAGCCAGAGACAGGGGAACGAGCAGTACTTC.

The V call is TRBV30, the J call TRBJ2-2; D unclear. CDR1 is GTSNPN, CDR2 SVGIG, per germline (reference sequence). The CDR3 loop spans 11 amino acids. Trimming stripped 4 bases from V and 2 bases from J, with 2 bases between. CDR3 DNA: TGTGCCTGGAAAAACACCGGGGAGCTGTTTTTT. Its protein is CAWKNTGELFF.

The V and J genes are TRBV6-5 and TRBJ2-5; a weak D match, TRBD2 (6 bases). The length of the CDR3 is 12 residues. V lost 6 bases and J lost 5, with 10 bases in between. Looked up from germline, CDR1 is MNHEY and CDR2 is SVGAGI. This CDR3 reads CASRAGRETQYF. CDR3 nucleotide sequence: TGTGCCAGCAGGGCGGGACGGGAGACCCAGTACTTC.

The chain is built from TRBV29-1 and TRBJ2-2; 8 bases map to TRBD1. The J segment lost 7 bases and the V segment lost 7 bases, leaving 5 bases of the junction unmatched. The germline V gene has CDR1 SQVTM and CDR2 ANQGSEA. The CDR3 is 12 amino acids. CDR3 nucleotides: TGCAGCGGCAGGGGGCAAAGCGGGGAGCTGTTTTTT. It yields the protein CSGRGQSGELFF.